The source of this T cell receptor (beta chain) is a study of blood T cell repertoires in COVID-19 (dated by TCRdb to the early 2020s). The study in broad terms: Samples from collaborators originated in the United States, Italy and Spain and spanned both the acute and convalescent phases of COVID-19. The material from the prospective study consisted of cDNA or gDNA derived from T cells, B-cell-depleted T cells, or PBMCs. Samples came from the ongoing ImmuneRACE study (first 160 participants) plus 1,254 subjects from 6 global collaborators. The dataset comprised deeply sampled blood TCRbeta repertoires from subjects exposed to, actively infected with, or recovered from COVID-19. Nearly every sample came with metadata listing a de-identified subject ID, COVID-19 status, age in years and sex. The repertoires were released in a freely available public database meant as a resource for research on the immune response to SARS-CoV-2. HLA class I and class II types, where available, came from metadata supplied by the sample provider rather than from assay-based typing. What the study reported, not specific to this receptor: The amount of clinical and demographic metadata varied by source and participant and was provided uncurated.

The immunoSEQ Assay, a bias-controlled multiplex PCR, was used to amplify TCRbeta CDR3 regions from genomic DNA. Concerning the study's data processing: The number of nucleated cells in each sample was estimated from the amplification of reference gene primers within the assay. To quantify the absolute abundance of each unique TCRbeta CDR3 rearrangement, sequence reads were collapsed and filtered. For each sample, productive Simpson clonality was calculated by taking the square root of Simpson's diversity index across productive rearrangements. TCRdb retrieved this table from immuneACCESS and kept in-frame rearrangements only. Not all clones are present; in checked studies, unresolved V genes account for under half, and no reason is known for the remainder. That table furnishes V, J and clone size, whereas the DNA furnished D and trimming. The sample contains roughly 250,000 clones, around 90% of them found a single time. The biggest ten clones account for 2.5% to 3% of the sample.

In the prospective study, participants were roughly 18 to 100 years old, resided in about two dozen geographic areas of the United States, and were enrolled through a virtual design. In the prospective study, participants were assigned to cohorts based on the clinical history participants reported in a screening survey and a study questionnaire. In the prospective study, whole blood, serum and a nasopharyngeal or oropharyngeal swab were collected from each participant by mobile phlebotomists. Over an approximately 2-month period, participants in the prospective study had the option of providing additional blood draws and questionnaires. Prospective study blood samples were shipped either frozen or at room temperature before DNA extraction. Including cysteine and phenylalanine, the CDR3 has 14 amino acids. Solely the CDR3 DNA is kept, with 42 bases framed from the first base. The germline V gene (reference sequence) yields LNHDA for CDR1 and SQIVND for CDR2. The junction shows trimming of 5 bases on V and 0 bases on J, plus 8 bases between the germline ends.

This clone appeared a single time. The specificity of this receptor is unknown. One base away there is no much larger clone; base qualities are not given. The V and J genes are TRBV19 and TRBJ1-3; no confident D gene assignment can be made. The sample was PBMCs or T cells enriched from blood (not recorded which). This clonotype originated in a woman in her 30s with acute COVID-19. The CDR3 here reads CASSYPSSGNTIYF. At the DNA level, the sequence is TGTGCCAGTAGTTACCCGAGCTCTGGAAACACCATATATTTT.